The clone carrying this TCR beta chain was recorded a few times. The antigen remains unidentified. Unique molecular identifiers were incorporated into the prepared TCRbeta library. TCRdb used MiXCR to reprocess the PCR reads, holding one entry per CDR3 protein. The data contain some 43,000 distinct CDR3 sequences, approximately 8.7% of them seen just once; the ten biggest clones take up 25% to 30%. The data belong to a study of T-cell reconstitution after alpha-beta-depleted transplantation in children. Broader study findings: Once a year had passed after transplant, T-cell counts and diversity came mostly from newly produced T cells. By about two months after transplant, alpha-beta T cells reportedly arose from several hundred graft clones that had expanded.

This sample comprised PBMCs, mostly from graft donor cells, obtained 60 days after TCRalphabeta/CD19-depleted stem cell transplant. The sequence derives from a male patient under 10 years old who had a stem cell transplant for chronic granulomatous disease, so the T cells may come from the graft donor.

The CDR3 region has the DNA TGTGCCAGCAGCGTCAGGCTCGGGGACCGAGAGACCCAGTACTTC. This gives the protein CASSVRLGDRETQYF. The genes are TRBV9 and TRBJ2-5, with D perhaps given as TRBD1 or TRBD2 (5 bases each). V was clipped by 2 bases and J by 4 bases, with 15 bases between them. Germline CDR1 reads SGDLS; CDR2 reads YYNGEE. The length of the CDR3 is 15 residues.